Below, 10 T cell receptor beta chains from the same sample are listed, as sequenced in a study of CD8+CD57+ T cells in acquired aplastic anemia. Investigators profiled TCR beta VDJ and CDR3 from genomic DNA template. Via MiXCR, TCRdb re-called the reads, giving one row per CDR3 protein. The table lists about 160,000 distinct CDR3 sequences, around 50% of them singletons, with 2.5% to 3% in the top ten. Sequenced patients had shown CD8+CD57+ cell expansion by flow cytometry. The specimen sequenced was sorted CD4+, CD8+, or CD8+CD57+ T cells (not recorded which) from PBMCs. These receptors were obtained from a human donor with aplastic anemia.

In regard to this clonotype: A read error is likely, as this CDR3 ends without the conserved phenylalanine or tryptophan. V is TRBV13 and J is TRBJ2-1, with 11 nucleotides matching TRBD2. CDR3 length equals 15 residues. Germline loops: CDR1 PRHDT, CDR2 FYEKMQ (reference sequence). Here the CDR3 DNA reads TGTGCCAGCAGGGCTAGCGGGAGGTTCTACAACGAGCAGTTCCTC. Amino acids: CASRASGRFYNEQFL.

This rearrangement joins TRBV5-1 to TRBJ1-1, with a possible D match to TRBD1 (6 bases). Trimming pared 3 bases from V and 1 base from J, leaving 13 bases between. CDR1 is SGHRS and CDR2 is YFSETQ in the germline V gene. CDR3 length: 15 residues. CDR3 nucleotides: TGCGCCAGCAGCTGGGAGGGGGTCGGGAACACTGAAGCTTTCTTT. Protein sequence: CASSWEGVGNTEAFF.

CDR3 amino acids: CASTAGTDYEQYF. The DNA of the CDR3 is TGTGCCAGCACCGCCGGGACAGACTACGAGCAGTACTTC. The chain joins TRBV7-2 to TRBJ2-7; TRBD1 agrees at 7 bases. Germline V lookup: CDR1 SGHTA, CDR2 FQGNSA. The CDR3 sequence is 13 residues long. V lost 7 bases and J lost 3; bases outside the gene matches: 6.

This sequence joins TRBV25-1 and TRBJ2-3; 8 bases align to TRBD2. V lost 6 bases and J lost 0; bases outside the gene matches: 5. The CDR3 runs 15 residues. Germline CDR1 and CDR2: MGHDK and SYGVNS. Here the CDR3 reads CASRGLETSTDTQYF. CDR3 DNA: TGTGCCAGCAGGGGACTAGAAACTAGCACAGATACGCAGTATTTT.

The V call is TRBV10-2, the J call TRBJ1-1; 8 bases map to TRBD1. The CDR3 consists of 13 residues. Germline values: CDR1 WSHSY, CDR2 SAAADI. The J segment lost 6 bases and the V segment lost 6 bases, leaving 6 bases of the junction unmatched. The CDR3 DNA follows: TGCGCCAGCAGCCGCGGACAGGGTGCTGAAGCTTTCTTT. Translating gives CASSRGQGAEAFF.

This clonotype was seen more than once but under ten times. The chain links TRBV28 to TRBJ2-7; 11 bases are a match to TRBD2. The germline CDR1 and CDR2 sequences are MDHEN and SYDVKM. This CDR3 region has 16 residues. J lost 3 bases, V lost 6 bases, and 10 bases had no gene match. The CDR3 nucleotides read TGTGCCAGCAGCGAATCCGGGACTAGCGGATACTACGAGCAGTACTTC. Its protein is CASSESGTSGYYEQYF.

The chain recombines TRBV12-3 or TRBV12-4 with TRBJ2-1; 10 bases are a match to TRBD2. V dropped 6 bases and J dropped 9; count of bases not matched to a gene: 8. The CDR3 has 14 residues. This chain's CDR3 is CASRGAGGPVEQFF. The CDR3 nucleotides read TGTGCCAGCAGGGGAGCGGGAGGGCCCGTTGAGCAGTTCTTC.

This clonotype showed up many times. This chain links TRBV6-5 with TRBJ1-1; D may be TRBD1 (6 bases). Trimming stripped 2 bases from V and 3 bases from J, with 10 bases between. This CDR3 region has 14 residues. Germline V gene data show CDR1 as MNHEY and CDR2 as SVGAGI. CDR3 amino acids: CASSYLQGDTEAFF. The CDR3, as DNA: TGTGCCAGCAGTTACCTACAGGGAGACACTGAAGCTTTCTTT.

As concerns this clonotype: A much larger clone differs by one base, so this may be a read error. The chain combines TRBV12-5 with TRBJ2-2; TRBD2 aligns across 8 bases. This CDR3 is 15 amino acids long. Germline V CDR1 and CDR2: LGHNT, FRNRAP. The junction had 5 bases not matched to a gene; V was cut back by 5 bases and J by 3 bases. CDR3 residues: CASGPTREDTGELFF. The CDR3 DNA sequence: TGTGCTAGTGGTCCAACGCGGGAGGACACCGGGGAGCTGTTTTTT.

This clonotype has ten or more counts. The rearrangement joins TRBV24-1 to TRBJ1-4; no reliable D call. The CDR3 covers 14 residues. From germline, CDR1 is KGHDR and CDR2 SFDVKD. Trimming pared 2 bases from V and 7 bases from J, leaving 10 bases between. CDR3 sequence reads: CATSDSKGGEKLFF. Here the CDR3 DNA reads TGTGCCACCAGTGATTCCAAAGGTGGTGAAAAACTGTTTTTT.